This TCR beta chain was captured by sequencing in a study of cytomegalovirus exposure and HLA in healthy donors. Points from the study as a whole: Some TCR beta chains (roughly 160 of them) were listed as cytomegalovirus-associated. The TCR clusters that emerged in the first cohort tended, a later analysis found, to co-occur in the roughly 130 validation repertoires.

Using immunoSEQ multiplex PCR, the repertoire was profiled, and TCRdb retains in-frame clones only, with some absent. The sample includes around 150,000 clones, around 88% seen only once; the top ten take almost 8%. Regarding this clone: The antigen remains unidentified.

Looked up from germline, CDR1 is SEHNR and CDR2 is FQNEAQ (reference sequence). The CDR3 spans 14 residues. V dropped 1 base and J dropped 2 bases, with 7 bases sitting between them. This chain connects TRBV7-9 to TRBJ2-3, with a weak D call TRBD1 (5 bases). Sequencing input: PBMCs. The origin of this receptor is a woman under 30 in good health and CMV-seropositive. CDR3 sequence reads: CASSLGQSTDTQYF. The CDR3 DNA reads TGTGCCAGCAGCTTAGGACAGTCCACAGATACGCAGTATTTT. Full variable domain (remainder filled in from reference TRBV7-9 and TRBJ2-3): DTGVSQNPRHKITKRGQNVTFRCDPISEHNRLYWYRQTLGQGPEFLTYFQNEAQLEKSRLLSDRFSAERPKGSFSTLEIQRTEQGDSAMYLCASSLGQSTDTQYFGPGTRLTVL.